This record looks at one TCR beta chain sequence and its context. The cohort comprised adults aged about 18 to 90 years residing in 20 to 25 US areas. Two negative PCRs, clearance, or symptom resolution were required of recovered Cohort 3 donors. The authors' processing: Amplification from reference gene primers served as the basis for estimated nucleated cell counts. TCRdb keeps only in-frame clones here, not all; method: immunoSEQ multiplex PCR. That table is the source of V, J and clone size, and D and trimming were worked out from the DNA. In the table there are around 200,000 clones, approximately 90% of which are singletons. Germline V gene lookup returns CDR1 MGHRA and CDR2 YSYEKL. The CDR3 totals 13 residues. V lost 4 bases, J lost 5 bases, and 5 bases stayed unmatched. The data belong to a study of blood T cell repertoires in COVID-19.

The source material was PBMCs or T cells enriched from blood (not recorded which). This sequence joins TRBV4-1 and TRBJ2-7; TRBD1 matches at 7 bases. The TCR was taken from a man aged 30 to 45 who had recovered from COVID-19. The CDR3 spells CASSRGTGDEQYF. In DNA form, the CDR3 reads TGCGCCAGCAGCCGGGGAACAGGGGACGAGCAGTACTTC.